The 17 T cell receptor beta chains below come from one sample, sequenced in a study of cytomegalovirus exposure and HLA in healthy donors. Some clones are missing from TCRdb's copy, which holds only in-frame ones; the method was immunoSEQ multiplex PCR. Here the sample spans about 240,000 clones, 86% being singletons. The sequencing input was PBMCs. All receptors come from a woman aged 25 to 45 in good health and CMV-seropositive.

This CDR3 is CSVADRGANYGYTF. DNA for the CDR3: TGCAGCGTGGCGGACAGGGGAGCTAACTATGGCTACACCTTC. The chain recombines TRBV29-1 with TRBJ1-2; 9 bases agree with TRBD1. Losses at the gene ends were 6 bases for V and 0 bases for J; bases not matched to a gene: 5. Germline CDR1 reads SQVTM; CDR2 reads ANQGSEA. CDR3 size: 14 residues. The full variable domain, completed using reference TRBV29-1 and TRBJ1-2, is SAVISQKPSRDICQRGTSLTIQCQVDSQVTMMFWYRQQPGQSLTLIATANQGSEATYESGFVIDKFPISRPNLTFSTLTVSNMSPEDSSIYLCSVADRGANYGYTFGSGTRLTVV.

The chain couples TRBV5-1 to TRBJ2-1, with TRBD2 identical over 13 bases. V was pared by 5 bases and J by 1 base, with 3 bases of the junction left unmatched. Germline V gene data show CDR1 as SGHRS and CDR2 as YFSETQ. This CDR3 spans 16 amino acids. The CDR3 nucleotides read TGCGCCAGCAGTCCGACTAGCGGGAGGTCCTACAATGAGCAGTTCTTC. Residues: CASSPTSGRSYNEQFF.

V gene TRBV7-2 combines with J gene TRBJ2-7; D is unclear. In germline, CDR1 is SGHTA, CDR2 FQGNSA. This CDR3 is 17 amino acids long. Trimming took off 5 bases at V and 2 bases at J, with 22 bases between the two ends. This chain's CDR3 is CASSLTPLADPAYEQYF. CDR3 bases: TGTGCCAGCAGCCTAACCCCATTGGCGGATCCGGCCTACGAGCAGTACTTC.

This rearrangement joins TRBV5-6 to TRBJ1-2; D is ambiguous. Trimming took off 0 bases at V and 5 bases at J, with 11 bases between the two ends. Germline V gene sequence: CDR1 SGHDT, CDR2 YYEEEE. The CDR3 extends over 14 amino acids. CDR3 nucleotide sequence: TGTGCCAGCAGCTTGGCCGGGATCTTATATGGCTACACCTTC. It is translated as CASSLAGILYGYTF.

This clone was observed once. This rearrangement joins TRBV30 to TRBJ1-2; 7 bases fit TRBD1. V lost 2 bases, J lost 10 bases, and 4 bases stayed unmatched. The CDR3 covers 11 residues. CDR1 GTSNPN and CDR2 SVGIG come from the germline V gene (reference sequence). The CDR3 coding sequence is TGTGCCTGGAGTTCCACAGGGGACTACACCTTC. This codes for CAWSSTGDYTF.

V is TRBV2 and J is TRBJ1-1; 9 positions agree with TRBD1. CDR1 and CDR2 from the germline V gene are SNHLY and FYNNEI. This CDR3 region has 14 residues. V trimming: 8 bases; J trimming: 1 base; junction bases outside the gene matches: 5. In DNA, the CDR3 is TGTGCCAGCCAGCGACAGGGGGGGAACACTGAAGCTTTCTTT. Its protein is CASQRQGGNTEAFF.

A single count supports this clone. The chain has TRBV6-5 and TRBJ2-2, with TRBD1 identical over 9 bases. This CDR3 spans 15 amino acids. CDR1 MNHEY and CDR2 SVGAGI come from the germline V gene. The V gene end was trimmed by 5 bases and the J gene end by 7 bases; junction bases not matched to a gene: 8. DNA of the CDR3: TGTGCCAGCAGTCGGAAAACAGGGGGCGGCGGGGAGCTGTTTTTT. It specifies CASSRKTGGGGELFF.

The genes are TRBV19 and TRBJ2-7; 12 nucleotides agree with TRBD2. J gave up 6 bases and V 0 bases, and 6 bases lay outside the gene matches. The CDR3 is 16 residues long. The germline V gene has CDR1 LNHDA and CDR2 SQIVND (reference sequence). The CDR3 DNA follows: TGTGCCAGTAGTATAGAAACTAGCGGGAGGTTCTCCGAGCAGTACTTC. It codes for CASSIETSGRFSEQYF.

The chain combines TRBV11-2 with TRBJ2-3, with D possibly TRBD2 on 6 matching bases. Trimming removed 5 bases at V and 0 bases at J, with 12 bases between. This CDR3 region has 15 residues. The germline V gene has CDR1 SGHAT and CDR2 FQNNGV. The CDR3 DNA follows: TGTGCCAGCAGCGCGCCGCGGGGAAGCACAGATACGCAGTATTTT. This translates into CASSAPRGSTDTQYF.

This chain uses TRBV6-4 with TRBJ2-1, with 10 nucleotides matching TRBD2. The V and J ends lost 4 bases and 6 bases, in that order; junction bases with no gene match: 15. This CDR3 has 18 amino acids. CDR1 MRHNA and CDR2 SNTAGT come from the germline V gene. The CDR3 sequence is CASSVSSGSVFRGNEQFF. DNA for the CDR3: TGTGCCAGCAGTGTATCTAGCGGGAGCGTGTTTCGGGGCAATGAGCAGTTCTTC.

This clone was counted between two and nine times. The chain couples TRBV18 to TRBJ1-2, with D possibly being TRBD1 (5 bases). This CDR3 comprises 15 residues. Deletions cut 0 bases from V and 13 bases from J, with 21 bases between. Germline values: CDR1 KGHSH, CDR2 LQKENI. The CDR3 loop reads CASSPPIRTSQGRTF. CDR3 nucleotide sequence: TGTGCCAGCTCACCACCAATTAGGACATCTCAAGGCCGCACCTTC.

The genes are TRBV27 and TRBJ2-1; possible D gene TRBD2, 6 bases. There are 12 residues in the CDR3. V lost 2 bases to trimming and J lost 7 bases, with 6 bases between them. Germline lookup yields CDR1 MNHEY and CDR2 SMNVEV (reference sequence). CDR3 amino acids: CASSLAGNEQFF. CDR3 DNA sequence: TGTGCCAGCAGTTTAGCGGGGAATGAGCAGTTCTTC.

The chain has TRBV5-1 and TRBJ2-1; D remains ambiguous. Germline V gene sequence: CDR1 SGHRS, CDR2 YFSETQ. Trimming stripped 0 bases from V and 4 bases from J, with 8 bases between. The CDR3 loop spans 14 amino acids. CDR3 DNA: TGCGCCAGCAGCTTGGGCGATACTTACAATGAGCAGTTCTTC. Protein: CASSLGDTYNEQFF.

This clone was seen more than once but under ten times. The chain employs TRBV30 and TRBJ2-5; 7 bases are a match to TRBD1. The CDR3 runs to 15 residues. With V trimmed by 0 bases and J by 5 bases, 9 bases remained unmatched. The V gene's germline CDR1 is GTSNPN and CDR2 SVGIG (reference sequence). CDR3 nucleotide sequence: TGTGCCTGGAGTGTAAGGGGGCGCATGTTGGAGACCCAGTACTTC. Protein product: CAWSVRGRMLETQYF.

This chain joins TRBV30 and TRBJ1-1; 8 bases fit TRBD1. Germline V gene sequence: CDR1 GTSNPN, CDR2 SVGIG (reference sequence). Trimming removed 5 bases from V and 1 base from J; junction bases left unmatched: 15. This CDR3 is 17 amino acids long. The CDR3, as DNA: TGTGCCTGGGACGTCAGGGGGCAGCTTATTAGGAACACTGAAGCTTTCTTT. Its translation: CAWDVRGQLIRNTEAFF.

This clone was seen more than once but under ten times. This chain links TRBV5-4 with TRBJ1-5; D ambiguous. This CDR3 spans 14 amino acids. V lost 1 base and J 9 bases, leaving 14 bases between the germline ends. Germline CDR1 reads SGHNT; CDR2 reads YYREEE (reference sequence). In DNA, the CDR3 is TGTGCCAGCAGCTTGACCCCAAAAGCTCCGCCCCAGCATTTT. Its translation is CASSLTPKAPPQHF.

V is TRBV4-2 and J is TRBJ1-1, with 11 nucleotides matching TRBD1. The CDR3 has 17 amino acids. Germline values: CDR1 LGHNA, CDR2 YNFKEQ. The V segment lost 1 base and the J segment 2 bases; nucleotides outside the gene matches: 6. The CDR3 sequence is CASSQGRDRGGNTEAFF. The CDR3 DNA is TGTGCCAGCAGCCAAGGGAGGGACAGGGGGGGTAACACTGAAGCTTTCTTT.